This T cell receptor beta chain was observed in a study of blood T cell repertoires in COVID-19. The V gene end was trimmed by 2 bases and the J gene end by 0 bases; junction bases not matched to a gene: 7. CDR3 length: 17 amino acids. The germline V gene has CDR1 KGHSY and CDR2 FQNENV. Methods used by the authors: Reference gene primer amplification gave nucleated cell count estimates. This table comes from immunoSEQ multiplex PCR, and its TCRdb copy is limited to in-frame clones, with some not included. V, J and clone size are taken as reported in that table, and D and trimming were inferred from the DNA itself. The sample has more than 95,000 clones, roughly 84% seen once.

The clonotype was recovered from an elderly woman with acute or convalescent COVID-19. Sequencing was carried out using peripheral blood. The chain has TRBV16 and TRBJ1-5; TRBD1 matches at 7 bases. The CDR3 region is CASSQVYHRGSNQPQHF. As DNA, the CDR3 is TGTGCCAGCAGCCAAGTATACCACAGGGGTAGCAATCAGCCCCAGCATTTT.